This TCR beta chain is from a study of T cells in tuberculosis. Germline CDR1 is LNHDA and CDR2 is SQIVND (reference sequence). V was clipped by 5 bases and J by 7 bases, with 27 bases between them. CDR3 length: 17 amino acids. Generated by immunoSEQ multiplex PCR, the TCRdb table keeps only in-frame clones and is missing some. The table records 37,000 or so clones, roughly 93% of them present only once. The sample was PBMCs. The J gene is TRBJ2-7, the V gene TRBV19, with D possibly TRBD1 on 6 matching bases. This clonotype was obtained from a donor aged 10-29 years with latent tuberculosis or without tuberculosis infection. Some clones in this sample may be carry-over from other donors' samples. The CDR3 nucleotides are TGTGCCAGTAGTCCAGATGGGCGGACAGACCTTGGGGGTGAGCAGTACTTC. Amino acids: CASSPDGRTDLGGEQYF.